This paragraph reports one TCR beta chain. Germline V gives CDR1 KGHDR, CDR2 SFDVKD. The junction had 6 bases not matched to a gene; V was cut back by 0 bases and J by 8 bases. This CDR3 is built from 15 residues. The data derive from a study of blood T cell repertoires in COVID-19. Whole-study context: Sites in the United States, Italy and Spain provided acute and convalescent COVID-19 samples. Nucleic acid was either cDNA or gDNA, and it came from T cells, B-cell-depleted T cells, or PBMCs.

In the original processing: It was from reference gene primer amplification that nucleated cell counts were estimated. Some clones are missing from TCRdb's copy, which holds only in-frame ones; the method was immunoSEQ multiplex PCR. The V and J calls and the clone size are those of that table, but D and trimming were determined from the DNA. The sample includes about 77,000 clones, about 80% of them seen just once. This receptor was obtained from a woman in her 70s with acute or convalescent COVID-19. Sequenced sample: peripheral blood. The chain combines TRBV24-1 with TRBJ1-2; 9 positions agree with TRBD1. CDR3 region: CATSDLKQGAWGYTF. CDR3 nucleotide sequence: TGTGCCACCAGTGATTTGAAACAGGGGGCCTGGGGCTACACCTTC.